Each of the 12 T cell receptor beta chains below was sequenced from the same sample in a study of blood T cell repertoires in COVID-19. Profiled with immunoSEQ multiplex PCR; TCRdb holds only in-frame clones, not every one. Altogether over 200,000 clones are present, roughly 80% being singletons, with the ten largest covering 15% to 20%. Sequenced sample: peripheral blood. Source of these receptors: a woman older than 75 with active or convalescent COVID-19.

The chain joins TRBV6-5 to TRBJ2-7; no clear D. CDR3 length equals 11 residues. Germline V lookup: CDR1 MNHEY, CDR2 SVGAGI. Deletions cut 7 bases from V and 6 bases from J, with 10 bases between. The DNA for the CDR3 is TGTGCCAGCAATCTATACGGCGAGCAGTACTTC. Amino acid sequence: CASNLYGEQYF.

The chain combines TRBV24-1 with TRBJ2-5; 8 positions agree with TRBD2. The CDR3 runs to 15 residues. Germline loops: CDR1 KGHDR, CDR2 SFDVKD. V was pared by 4 bases and J by 4 bases, with 7 bases of the junction left unmatched. CDR3 protein: CATSDPRLASETQYF. For the CDR3, the DNA is TGTGCCACCAGTGACCCCCGACTAGCGTCAGAGACCCAGTACTTC.

The chain is built from TRBV7-2 and TRBJ2-1; 9 bases agree with TRBD2. From germline, CDR1 is SGHTA and CDR2 FQGNSA. The V and J ends lost 2 bases and 7 bases, in that order; junction bases with no gene match: 15. This CDR3 has 18 amino acids. CDR3 protein: CASSLFAGGRNGVNEQFF. The CDR3 bases are TGTGCCAGCAGCTTATTTGCGGGGGGGCGCAACGGGGTAAATGAGCAGTTCTTC.

V usage is TRBV2 and J usage is TRBJ1-2; 8 bases map to TRBD1. The ends lost 4 bases at V and 4 bases at J; junction bases unmatched: 2. Germline values: CDR1 SNHLY, CDR2 FYNNEI. The CDR3 extends over 13 amino acids. The CDR3: CASSGTGLYGYTF. In nucleotides, the CDR3 is TGTGCCAGCAGTGGGACAGGGCTCTATGGCTACACCTTC.

In DNA, the CDR3 is TGCGCCAGCAGCCCGCCGGGACTAGCGGGGTCCTACGAGCAGTACTTC. Protein product: CASSPPGLAGSYEQYF. The gene calls are TRBV5-1 and TRBJ2-7; 13 nucleotides match TRBD2. This CDR3 is 16 amino acids long. V trimming: 4 bases; J trimming: 1 base; junction bases outside the gene matches: 5. Germline values: CDR1 SGHRS, CDR2 YFSETQ.

The rearrangement links TRBV30 to TRBJ2-2; 12 bases fit TRBD1. Germline V gene sequence: CDR1 GTSNPN, CDR2 SVGIG (reference sequence). This CDR3 is built from 13 residues. CDR3 coding DNA: TGTGCTCGGGACAGGGGGCTTACCGGGGAGCTGTTTTTT. This gives the protein CARDRGLTGELFF.

The chain combines TRBV6-2 or TRBV6-3 with TRBJ2-7; 11 nucleotides align to TRBD2. The CDR3 spans 15 residues. V gave up 0 bases and J gave up 2 bases; unmatched junction bases: 0. Germline CDR1 is MNHEY and CDR2 is SVGEGT. CDR3 nucleotides: TGTGCCAGCAGTTACTCGGGACTAGCGGCCTACGAGCAGTACTTC. Its protein is CASSYSGLAAYEQYF.

The rearrangement uses TRBV18 and TRBJ1-1, with TRBD1 matching 8 bases. V was pared by 8 bases and J by 4 bases, with 6 bases of the junction left unmatched. CDR3 size: 13 residues. Germline CDR1 is KGHSH and CDR2 is LQKENI. The CDR3 here is CASAQTGGTEAFF. As DNA, the CDR3 is TGTGCCAGCGCCCAAACAGGGGGCACTGAAGCTTTCTTT.

The chain couples TRBV28 to TRBJ2-5; perhaps TRBD2 as D (6 bases). V lost 6 bases and J lost 5, with 19 bases in between. CDR1 and CDR2 from the germline V gene are MDHEN and SYDVKM. The CDR3 runs 15 residues. The CDR3 nucleotides are TGTGCCAGCAGAAACACGGGGGTGATCGGGGAGACCCAGTACTTC. Protein: CASRNTGVIGETQYF.

The chain recombines TRBV18 with TRBJ2-7; 8 bases align to TRBD1. With V trimmed by 3 bases and J by 5 bases, 6 bases remained unmatched. From germline, CDR1 is KGHSH and CDR2 LQKENI. The CDR3 covers 14 residues. CDR3 region: CASSPWTGRHEQYF. The DNA of the CDR3 is TGTGCCAGCTCACCTTGGACAGGGCGCCACGAGCAGTACTTC.

The chain couples TRBV6-5 to TRBJ2-1; D uncertain. The CDR3 length is 14 residues. Germline values: CDR1 MNHEY, CDR2 SVGAGI. V was pared by 2 bases and J by 2 bases, with 7 bases between. The CDR3 nucleotides read TGTGCCAGCAGTTACCAACCGGCCTACAATGAGCAGTTCTTC. This codes for CASSYQPAYNEQFF.

This clone showed up just a few times. The chain uses TRBV19 and TRBJ1-1; D possibly corresponds to TRBD1 (6 bases). The germline V gene encodes CDR1 LNHDA and CDR2 SQIVND (reference sequence). The length of the CDR3 is 15 residues. V was shortened by 4 bases and J by 0 bases, with 12 bases between the two germline ends. The chain's CDR3 is CASSRTGPMNTEAFF. CDR3 nucleotide sequence: TGTGCCAGTAGTAGAACAGGGCCCATGAACACTGAAGCTTTCTTT.